This is a list of T cell receptor beta chains from one sample in a study of low-dose radiotherapy and immunotherapy resistance in tumors. Each CDR3 protein is one row after TCRdb ran MiXCR on the reads. Of some 38,000 distinct CDR3 sequences in the sample, 20% were seen once. Sample: PBMCs, taken after low-dose radiotherapy plus immunotherapy. The receptors come from a female donor with ovarian cancer. Each CDR3 is given with its conserved first and last residue. The D gene is left open where the match is weak. The size of a clone is reported for some rows only, either as once, few or many, or as a class for expanded clones.

length,J,D,V,size,DNA,CDR3
19,TRBJ1-4,NA,TRBV28,many,TGTGCCAGCAGTTGGATTCGGACAGCCAAGCTCGCAACTAATGAAAAACTGTTTTTT,CASSWIRTAKLATNEKLFF
16,TRBJ2-1,NA,TRBV4-1,few,TGCGCCAGCAGCCCCTATAACGGGCAGGTTAAGGCTGAGCAGTTCTTC,CASSPYNGQVKAEQFF
15,TRBJ2-7,NA,TRBV28,NA,TGTGCCAGCAGTTTATTGCAGCGGGTAACCTACGAGCAGTACTTC,CASSLLQRVTYEQYF
15,TRBJ2-5,TRBD1,TRBV28,few,TGTGCCAGCAGTGAGGGACAGGGGGCGGGAGAGACCCAGTACTTC,CASSEGQGAGETQYF
15,TRBJ1-3,NA,TRBV9,NA,TGTGCCAGCAGCGTCGGACACATCTCTGGAAACACCATATATTTT,CASSVGHISGNTIYF
14,TRBJ1-1,NA,TRBV2,many,TGTGCCAGCACCGGACAGCTCATGAACACTGAAGCTTTCTTT,CASTGQLMNTEAFF
16,TRBJ1-1,TRBD1,TRBV28,many,TGTGCCAGCAGTTCCTCCTTTGGACAGGGCAACACTGAAGCTTTCTTT,CASSSSFGQGNTEAFF
14,TRBJ2-1,TRBD1,TRBV6-5,NA,TGTGCCAGCATCTCCGGGACAGGGTGGTATGAGCAGTTCTTC,CASISGTGWYEQFF
14,TRBJ1-1,NA,TRBV7-9,many,TGTGCCAGCAGCTTAGGGCAGGGTGAGACTGAAGCTTTCTTT,CASSLGQGETEAFF
14,TRBJ1-1,TRBD1,TRBV12-3/TRBV12-4,many,TGTGCCAGCACCCTACGGGACAGAAACACTGAAGCTTTCTTT,CASTLRDRNTEAFF